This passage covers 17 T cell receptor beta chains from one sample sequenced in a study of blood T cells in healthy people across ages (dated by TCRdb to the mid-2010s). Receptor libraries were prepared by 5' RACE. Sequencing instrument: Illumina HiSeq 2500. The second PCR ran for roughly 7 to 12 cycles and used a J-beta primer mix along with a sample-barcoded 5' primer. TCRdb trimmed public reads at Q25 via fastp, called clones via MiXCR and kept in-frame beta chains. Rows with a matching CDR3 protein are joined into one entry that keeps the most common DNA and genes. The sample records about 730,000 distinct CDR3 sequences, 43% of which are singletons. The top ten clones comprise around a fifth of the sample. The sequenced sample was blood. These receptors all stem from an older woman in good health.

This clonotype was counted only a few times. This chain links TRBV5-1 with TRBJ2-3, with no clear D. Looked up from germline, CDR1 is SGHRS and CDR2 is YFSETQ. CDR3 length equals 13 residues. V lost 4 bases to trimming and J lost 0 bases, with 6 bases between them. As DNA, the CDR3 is TGCGCCAGCAGCCGCGCTAGCACAGATACGCAGTATTTT. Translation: CASSRASTDTQYF.

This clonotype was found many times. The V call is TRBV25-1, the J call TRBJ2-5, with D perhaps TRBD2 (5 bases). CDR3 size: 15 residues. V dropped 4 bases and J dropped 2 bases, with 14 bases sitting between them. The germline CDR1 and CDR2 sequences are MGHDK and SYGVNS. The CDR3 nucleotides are TGTGCCAGCAGTGGGAGGCCGTCAGAACAAGAGACCCAGTACTTC. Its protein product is CASSGRPSEQETQYF.

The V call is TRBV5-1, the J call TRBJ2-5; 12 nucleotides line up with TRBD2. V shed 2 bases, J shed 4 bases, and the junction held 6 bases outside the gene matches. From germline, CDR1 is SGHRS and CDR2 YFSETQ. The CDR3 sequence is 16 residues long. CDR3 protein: CASSLRLAGEGETQYF. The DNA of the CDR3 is TGCGCCAGCAGCTTAAGACTAGCGGGAGAGGGAGAGACCCAGTACTTC.

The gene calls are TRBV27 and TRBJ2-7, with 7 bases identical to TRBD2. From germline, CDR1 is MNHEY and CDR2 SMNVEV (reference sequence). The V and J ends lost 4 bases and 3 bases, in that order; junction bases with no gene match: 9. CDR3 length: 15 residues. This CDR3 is CASSSSGLADYEQYF. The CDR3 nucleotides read TGTGCCAGCAGTTCATCTGGGCTAGCGGACTACGAGCAGTACTTC.

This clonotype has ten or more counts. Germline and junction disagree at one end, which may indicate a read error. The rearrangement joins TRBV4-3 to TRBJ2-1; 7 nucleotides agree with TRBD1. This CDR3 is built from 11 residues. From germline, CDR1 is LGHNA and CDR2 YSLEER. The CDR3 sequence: CASSPGGEQFF. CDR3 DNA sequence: TGTGCCAGCAGCCCAGGGGGTGAGCAGTTCTTC.

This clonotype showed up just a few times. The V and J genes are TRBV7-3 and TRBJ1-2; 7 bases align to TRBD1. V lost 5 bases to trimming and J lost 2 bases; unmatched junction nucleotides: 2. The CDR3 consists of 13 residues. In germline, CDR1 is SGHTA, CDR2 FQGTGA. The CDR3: CASSEQGNYGYTF. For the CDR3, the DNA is TGTGCCAGCAGCGAACAGGGGAACTATGGCTACACCTTC.

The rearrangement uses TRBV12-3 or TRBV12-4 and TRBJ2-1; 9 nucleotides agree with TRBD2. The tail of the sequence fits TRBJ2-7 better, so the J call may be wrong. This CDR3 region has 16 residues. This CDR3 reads CASSAILAGLYNEQYF. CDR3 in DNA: TGTGCCAGCAGTGCCATCCTAGCGGGGCTTTACAATGAGCAGTACTTC.

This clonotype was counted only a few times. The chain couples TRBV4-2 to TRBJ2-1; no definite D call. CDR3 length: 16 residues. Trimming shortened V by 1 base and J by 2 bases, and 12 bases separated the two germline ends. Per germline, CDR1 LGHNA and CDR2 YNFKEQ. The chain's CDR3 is CASSQVRPQAYNEQFF. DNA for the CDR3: TGTGCCAGCAGCCAAGTGAGACCGCAGGCCTACAATGAGCAGTTCTTC.

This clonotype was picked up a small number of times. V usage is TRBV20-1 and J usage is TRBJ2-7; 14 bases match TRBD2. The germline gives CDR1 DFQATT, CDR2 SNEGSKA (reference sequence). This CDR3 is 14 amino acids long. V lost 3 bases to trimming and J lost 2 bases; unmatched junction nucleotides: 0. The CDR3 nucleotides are TGCAGTGCTAGGACTAGCGGGGGGGCCTACGAGCAGTACTTC. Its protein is CSARTSGGAYEQYF.

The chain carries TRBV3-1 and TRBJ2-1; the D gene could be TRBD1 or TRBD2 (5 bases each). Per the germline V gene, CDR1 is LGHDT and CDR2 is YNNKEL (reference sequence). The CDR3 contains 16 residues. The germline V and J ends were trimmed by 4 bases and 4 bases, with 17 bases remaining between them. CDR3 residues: CASSPRFGGTYNEQFF. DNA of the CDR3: TGTGCCAGCAGCCCCCGGTTTGGGGGAACATACAATGAGCAGTTCTTC.

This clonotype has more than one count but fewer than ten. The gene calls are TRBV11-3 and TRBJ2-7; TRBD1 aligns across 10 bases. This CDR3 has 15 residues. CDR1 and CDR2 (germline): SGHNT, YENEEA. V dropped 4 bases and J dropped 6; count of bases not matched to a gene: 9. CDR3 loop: CASSSAGTGVAEQYF. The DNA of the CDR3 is TGTGCCAGCAGCTCCGCCGGGACAGGGGTTGCCGAGCAGTACTTC.

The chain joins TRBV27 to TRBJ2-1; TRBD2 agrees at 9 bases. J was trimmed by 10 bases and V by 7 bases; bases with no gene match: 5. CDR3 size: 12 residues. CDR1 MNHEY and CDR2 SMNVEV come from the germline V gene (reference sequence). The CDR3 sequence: CASTGTSSEQFF. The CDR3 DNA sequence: TGTGCCAGCACCGGGACTAGCTCCGAGCAGTTCTTC.

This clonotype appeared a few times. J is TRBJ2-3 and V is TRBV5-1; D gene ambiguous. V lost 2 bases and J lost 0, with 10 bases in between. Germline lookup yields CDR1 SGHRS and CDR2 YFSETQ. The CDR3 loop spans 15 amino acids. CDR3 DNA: TGCGCCAGCAGCTTAGAAGCGTCTAGCACAGATACGCAGTATTTT. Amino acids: CASSLEASSTDTQYF.

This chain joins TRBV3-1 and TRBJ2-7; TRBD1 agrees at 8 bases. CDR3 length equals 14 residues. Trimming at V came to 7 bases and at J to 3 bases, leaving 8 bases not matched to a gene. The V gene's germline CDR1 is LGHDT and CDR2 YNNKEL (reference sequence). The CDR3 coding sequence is TGTGCCAGCACGGCCGGGACAGGAATCTACGAGCAGTACTTC. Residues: CASTAGTGIYEQYF.

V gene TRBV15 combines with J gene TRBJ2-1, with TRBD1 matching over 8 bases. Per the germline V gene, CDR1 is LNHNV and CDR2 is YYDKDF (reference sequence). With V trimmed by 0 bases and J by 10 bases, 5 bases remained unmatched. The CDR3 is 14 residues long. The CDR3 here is CATSREGTGPEQFF. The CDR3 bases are TGTGCCACCAGCAGAGAAGGGACAGGCCCCGAGCAGTTCTTC. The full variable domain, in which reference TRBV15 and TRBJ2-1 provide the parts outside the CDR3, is DAMVIQNPRYQVTQFGKPVTLSCSQTLNHNVMYWYQQKSSQAPKLLFHYYDKDFNNEADTPDNFQSRRPNTSFCFLDIRSPGLGDTAMYLCATSREGTGPEQFFGPGTRLTVL.

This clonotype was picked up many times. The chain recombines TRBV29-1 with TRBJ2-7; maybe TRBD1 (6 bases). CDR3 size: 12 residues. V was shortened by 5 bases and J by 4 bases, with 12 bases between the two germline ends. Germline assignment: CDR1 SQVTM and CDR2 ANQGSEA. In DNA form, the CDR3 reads TGCAGCGTTAAGGGACACTCTTACGAGCAGTACTTC. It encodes CSVKGHSYEQYF.

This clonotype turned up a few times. Written as DNA, the CDR3 is TGCAGCGTCGCCGACAACCCGAATCAGCCCCAGCATTTT. Its translation: CSVADNPNQPQHF. The genes are TRBV29-1 and TRBJ1-5; D is unclear. The CDR3 has 13 residues. Trimming left V 6 bases short and J 4 bases short, with 13 bases between. From germline, CDR1 is SQVTM and CDR2 ANQGSEA. Drawing the rest from reference TRBV29-1 and TRBJ1-5, the complete variable domain is SAVISQKPSRDICQRGTSLTIQCQVDSQVTMMFWYRQQPGQSLTLIATANQGSEATYESGFVIDKFPISRPNLTFSTLTVSNMSPEDSSIYLCSVADNPNQPQHFGDGTRLSIL.